The T cell receptor beta chain described here comes from a study of CD8 T cells in ankylosing spondylitis. This clonotype has a handful of counts. Antigen: not known. Findings and limits, study-wide: It appeared that ankylosing spondylitis blood was characterized by a TCR beta motif of eight highly homologous variants. Significantly higher representation of disease-linked clones was reported for matched ankylosing spondylitis synovial fluid.

TCR beta libraries were made by quantitative 5'-RACE with molecular barcodes. TCRdb reprocessed the 5' RACE reads with MiXCR, giving one entry per CDR3 protein. The sample shows around 390,000 distinct CDR3 sequences, around 20% of them seen only once. The CDR3 covers 12 residues. Trimming left V 6 bases short and J 3 bases short, with 9 bases between. From germline, CDR1 is ENHRY and CDR2 SYGVKD. The material sequenced was blood, either unsorted or a sorted T cell fraction (not recorded which). The genes are TRBV10-3 and TRBJ2-7; no definite D call. This sequence originates from a male donor with ankylosing spondylitis. CDR3 region: CAISEPSYEQYF. The CDR3 DNA reads as TGTGCCATCAGCGAACCCAGCTACGAGCAGTACTTC.